This is a list of T cell receptor beta chains from one sample in a study of cytomegalovirus exposure and HLA in healthy donors. Data came from immunoSEQ multiplex PCR; TCRdb stores just in-frame clones and leaves some out. The sample carries 150,000 to 200,000 clones, about four fifths recorded once. The sequencing sample was made of PBMCs. These receptors all stem from a female donor in good health and CMV-seronegative. Both conserved end residues are part of each CDR3. A D gene is named only where the DNA matches it firmly. Not every row has a clone size; where given, it reads once, few, many or a size class.

v_gene	abundance	j_gene	d_gene	CDR3nt	CDR3aa
TRBV28	-	TRBJ1-1	-	TGTGCCAGCAGTAAAGGGGGGGACAAGAACACTGAAGCTTTCTTT	CASSKGGDKNTEAFF
TRBV7-6	-	TRBJ1-5	-	TGTGCCAGCAGCTTAGGGCCCCAGGGGCTCAATCAGCCCCAGCATTTT	CASSLGPQGLNQPQHF
TRBV7-6	-	TRBJ2-7	TRBD1	TGTGCCAGCAGCTGGAGACAGGGGGCAGGTGAGCAGTACTTC	CASSWRQGAGEQYF
TRBV5-1	-	TRBJ1-1	-	TGCGCCAGCAGCTTGGGTCCGGGAGGGAACACTGAAGCTTTCTTT	CASSLGPGGNTEAFF
TRBV5-1	once	TRBJ2-1	TRBD2	TGCGCCAGCAGCTTGGGGACTAGCGGCTACAATGAGCAGTTCTTC	CASSLGTSGYNEQFF
TRBV10-3	-	TRBJ1-1	TRBD1	TGTGCCATCAGTGATTTGACAGGGCGGGACACTGAAGCTTTCTTT	CAISDLTGRDTEAFF
TRBV25-1	-	TRBJ2-2	TRBD1	TGTGCCAGCAGTGCCCCGGGACAGCGGTACACCGGGGAGCTGTTTTTT	CASSAPGQRYTGELFF
TRBV6-1	-	TRBJ2-1	-	TGTGCCAGCAGTGTTGAGGGTATGGATGAGCAGTTCTTC	CASSVEGMDEQFF
TRBV6-1	-	TRBJ1-5	TRBD1	TGTGCCAGCGCGGACAGGGGGTTGGGTCAGCCCCAGCATTTT	CASADRGLGQPQHF
TRBV30	few	TRBJ2-1	TRBD1	TGTGCCGGTGACAGGGGGTCCTACAATGAGCAGTTCTTC	CAGDRGSYNEQFF
TRBV28	-	TRBJ2-1	-	TGTGCCAGCAGTTTTCGACGACAGGGAGGCTCCTACAATGAGCAGTTCTTC	CASSFRRQGGSYNEQFF
TRBV7-6	-	TRBJ2-3	TRBD2	TGTGCCAGCAGCCAAGGGACTAGCGGGAGCGGTCGCGATACGCAGTATTTT	CASSQGTSGSGRDTQYF
TRBV9	-	TRBJ2-5	-	TGTGCCAGCGGTCGCTCCGTCCTACAAGAGACCCAGTACTTC	CASGRSVLQETQYF
TRBV5-8	-	TRBJ1-1	-	TGTGCCAGCAGCTGGCCCTCCATAGAAGCTTTCTTT	CASSWPSIEAFF
TRBV6-4	-	TRBJ1-2	TRBD1	TGTGCCAGCAGTCTTACAGGGGGCCGTGGCTACACCTTC	CASSLTGGRGYTF
TRBV4-2	-	TRBJ1-5	TRBD1	TGTGCCAGCTGCACAGGGGGACGAGGTCAGCCCCAGCATTTT	CASCTGGRGQPQHF
TRBV5-8	-	TRBJ1-1	-	TGTGCCAGCAGCCCGGGGTACACAGAAGCTTTCTTT	CASSPGYTEAFF
TRBV5-1	-	TRBJ2-5	TRBD2	TGCGCCAGCAGCTTGGCCGGGCGGGGGCAAGAGACCCAGTACTTC	CASSLAGRGQETQYF
TRBV29-1	-	TRBJ2-1	-	TGCAGCGTTACTAGCAATGAGCAGTTCTTC	CSVTSNEQFF
TRBV4-2	-	TRBJ1-4	-	TGTGCCAGCAGCCAAGACAGGGCAGCTTGGGGACTGTTTTTT	CASSQDRAAWGLFF
TRBV2	once	TRBJ2-2	-	TGTGCCAGCATCTCTCACACCGGGGAGCTGTTTTTT	CASISHTGELFF
TRBV14	-	TRBJ2-7	TRBD1	TGTGCCAGCAGCCAAGATCCGGGACAGTACTACGAGCAGTACTTC	CASSQDPGQYYEQYF